A single sample gave rise to the 27 T cell receptor beta chains below, sequenced in a study of graft-versus-host responses after intestinal transplantation. The data were produced by immunoSEQ multiplex PCR, yet TCRdb's version contains in-frame clones alone and is incomplete. The table includes approximately 10,000 clones, nearly 95% detected once. The starting material was PBMCs, obtained almost 70 days after transplant. The source of these receptors is a human patient who received an intestinal transplant, so some T cells may come from the graft donor.

The chain carries TRBV5-1 and TRBJ2-3; D might be TRBD1 or TRBD2, each matching 5 bases. The CDR3 runs to 15 residues. Germline CDR1 and CDR2: SGHRS and YFSETQ. Trimming stripped 4 bases from V and 8 bases from J, with 20 bases between. CDR3 nucleotide sequence: TGCGCCAGCAGCAAACAGGACTCAATCGTAGGTACGCAGTATTTT. Protein: CASSKQDSIVGTQYF.

The CDR3 DNA follows: TGTGCCAGCAGCTTAGGCCAACTCACTGAAGCTTTCTTT. Its protein is CASSLGQLTEAFF. This rearrangement joins TRBV7-6 to TRBJ1-1; no definite D call. V was clipped by 1 base and J by 4 bases, with 7 bases between them. Looked up from germline, CDR1 is SGHVS and CDR2 is FNYEAQ. This CDR3 has 13 amino acids.

The CDR3 here is CASSLVWRVGYEQYF. Written as DNA, the CDR3 is TGTGCCAGCAGCTTAGTCTGGCGGGTGGGCTACGAGCAGTACTTC. The chain recombines TRBV7-2 with TRBJ2-7; D perhaps matches TRBD2 (5 bases). The V and J ends lost 1 base and 3 bases respectively, with 13 bases between them. Germline lookup yields CDR1 SGHTA and CDR2 FQGNSA. The CDR3 spans 15 residues.

Here the CDR3 DNA reads TGTGCCACCAGAACCGAGGAGACCGACCCGGGCACTGAAGCTTTCTTT. Its translation is CATRTEETDPGTEAFF. The chain has TRBV15 and TRBJ1-1; D gene uncertain. Germline V gene sequence: CDR1 LNHNV, CDR2 YYDKDF (reference sequence). The CDR3 is made up of 16 amino acids. With 6 bases removed from V and 4 bases from J, the gap between germline ends came to 21 bases.

V usage is TRBV28 and J usage is TRBJ2-4; a possible D gene is TRBD2 (5 bases). The CDR3 is made up of 14 amino acids. Germline CDR1 and CDR2: MDHEN and SYDVKM. V gave up 10 bases and J gave up 3 bases, with 16 bases separating them. The CDR3 bases are TGTGCCATCGGACTGGCCTACGGCAAAAACATTCAGTACTTC. Translation: CAIGLAYGKNIQYF. The full variable domain, with the rest looked up from reference TRBV28 and TRBJ2-4, is DVKVTQSSRYLVKRTGEKVFLECVQDMDHENMFWYRQDPGLGLRLIYFSYDVKMKEKGDIPEGYSVSREKKERFSLILESASTNQTSMYLCAIGLAYGKNIQYFGAGTRLSVL.

This clone was seen only a few times. The rearrangement joins TRBV6-1 to TRBJ2-1; D is uncertain. Per germline, CDR1 MNHNS and CDR2 SASEGT. The CDR3 has 14 amino acids. V shed 6 bases and J shed 10 bases, with 19 bases lying between them. CDR3 bases: TGTGCCAGCAGCCAAACAATGGGGTGGGCGGAGCAGTTCTTC. Its translation is CASSQTMGWAEQFF.

The chain uses TRBV7-8 and TRBJ2-7; TRBD2 is a possible D gene (6 bases). This CDR3 is built from 15 residues. Germline lookup yields CDR1 SGHVS and CDR2 FQNEAQ. Trimming took off 1 base at V and 2 bases at J, with 12 bases between the two ends. The CDR3 sequence: CASSLGGVLTYEQYF. DNA for the CDR3: TGTGCCAGCAGCTTAGGGGGGGTCCTTACCTACGAGCAGTACTTC.

V gene TRBV19 combines with J gene TRBJ1-2, with D hard to call. The CDR3 has 17 residues. Trimming cost V 5 bases and J 4 bases, with 23 bases left between them. Germline values: CDR1 LNHDA, CDR2 SQIVND (reference sequence). CDR3 DNA: TGTGCCAGTAGTTCGATTGCGGCAAATCGAAAGACCTATGGCTACACCTTC. Encoded protein: CASSSIAANRKTYGYTF.

The rearrangement uses TRBV5-5 and TRBJ2-7; D not resolved. V shed 0 bases and J shed 2 bases, with 6 bases lying between them. The germline V gene encodes CDR1 SGHKS and CDR2 YYEKEE (reference sequence). The CDR3 totals 13 residues. DNA of the CDR3: TGTGCCAGCAGCTTGGCCGGAACCTACGAGCAGTACTTC. Protein: CASSLAGTYEQYF.

This clone appeared once. The chain couples TRBV4-2 to TRBJ2-7, with D possibly matching TRBD2 (5 bases). The CDR3 contains 16 residues. Trimming left V 5 bases short and J 5 bases short, with 22 bases between. Germline-derived CDR1 and CDR2 are LGHNA and YNFKEQ. CDR3 nucleotide sequence: TGTGCCAGCAGCTTGTCTGGCGGGTGGACGATGAACGAGCAGTACTTC. Protein product: CASSLSGGWTMNEQYF.

The chain employs TRBV6-5 and TRBJ1-5, with 11 bases fitting TRBD1. The CDR3 is 15 amino acids. Germline V gene lookup returns CDR1 MNHEY and CDR2 SVGAGI. The V gene end was trimmed by 5 bases and the J gene end by 7 bases; junction bases not matched to a gene: 7. CDR3 protein: CASSPGQGARQPQHF. In nucleotides, the CDR3 is TGTGCCAGCAGTCCTGGACAGGGGGCGCGCCAGCCCCAGCATTTT.

With respect to this clone: At one end, the junction sequence differs from germline, possibly due to a read error. V gene TRBV9 combines with J gene TRBJ2-2; 10 bases are a match to TRBD2. This CDR3 is 17 amino acids long. Germline V lookup: CDR1 SGDLS, CDR2 YYNGEE. The CDR3 reads CASSPKTGLAKTGELFF. In DNA form, the CDR3 reads TGTGCCAGCAGCCCCAAGACGGGACTAGCGAAAACCGGGGAGCTGTTTTTT.

The J gene is TRBJ2-5, the V gene TRBV14; tentatively, D is TRBD2 (5 bases). V lost 3 bases and J 3 bases, leaving 29 bases between the germline ends. In germline, CDR1 is SGHDN, CDR2 FVKESK. CDR3 length: 20 amino acids. The DNA for the CDR3 is TGTGCCAGCAGCCACGGCCTTGGAGGCTCCCGCCTTTCGCGTAAAGAGACCCAGTACTTC. Protein: CASSHGLGGSRLSRKETQYF.

This clone showed up just once. The V call is TRBV29-1, the J call TRBJ2-1; TRBD1 or TRBD2 may be the D gene (5 bases each). CDR1 and CDR2 (germline): SQVTM, ANQGSEA. This CDR3 contains 12 residues. V dropped 1 base and J dropped 7 bases, with 8 bases sitting between them. This CDR3 reads CSVEAGGNEQFF. The CDR3 coding sequence is TGCAGCGTTGAAGCTGGGGGAAATGAGCAGTTCTTC.

The rearrangement uses TRBV27 and TRBJ2-1; possibly TRBD1 for D (5 bases). Trimming took off 4 bases at V and 0 bases at J, with 7 bases between the two ends. Germline loops: CDR1 MNHEY, CDR2 SMNVEV (reference sequence). The CDR3 consists of 14 residues. The CDR3 DNA follows: TGTGCCAGCAGTTACAGGAGCTCCTACAATGAGCAGTTCTTC. It translates to CASSYRSSYNEQFF.

This clone was detected only once. In DNA, the CDR3 is TGTGCCAGCAGCGTTTCCGACAGGGTAGACACTGAAGCTTTCTTT. Translated, it gives CASSVSDRVDTEAFF. The rearrangement uses TRBV9 and TRBJ1-1; 7 nucleotides line up with TRBD1. V dropped 2 bases and J dropped 3; count of bases not matched to a gene: 7. This CDR3 has 15 residues. Germline CDR1 SGDLS, CDR2 YYNGEE. The whole variable domain, remainder taken from reference TRBV9 and TRBJ1-1, is DSGVTQTPKHLITATGQRVTLRCSPRSGDLSVYWYQQSLDQGLQFLIQYYNGEERAKGNILERFSAQQFPDLHSELNLSSLELGDSALYFCASSVSDRVDTEAFFGQGTRLTVV.

The chain is built from TRBV27 and TRBJ2-7, with 9 bases that match TRBD2. Germline CDR1 and CDR2: MNHEY and SMNVEV (reference sequence). The CDR3 is 15 amino acids. V shed 3 bases, J shed 2 bases, and the junction held 5 bases outside the gene matches. This CDR3 is CASSFSGRPAYEQYF. The CDR3 DNA follows: TGTGCCAGCAGTTTCAGCGGGAGGCCCGCCTACGAGCAGTACTTC.

The CDR3 reads CASSQLTADPLYGQFF. The CDR3 coding sequence is TGTGCCAGCAGCCAACTAACAGCAGACCCTCTTTACGGGCAGTTCTTC. J is TRBJ2-1 and V is TRBV14; the D is unclear. V was clipped by 2 bases and J by 12 bases, with 23 bases between them. CDR1 SGHDN and CDR2 FVKESK come from the germline V gene. The length of the CDR3 is 16 residues.

The chain carries TRBV11-3 and TRBJ1-1, with D uncertain. CDR3 length equals 13 residues. Germline CDR1 is SGHNT and CDR2 is YENEEA. Trimming removed 5 bases from V and 8 bases from J, with 15 bases in between. CDR3 region: CASSPRDGREAFF. The CDR3 DNA is TGTGCCAGCAGCCCCCGGGATGGTAGGGAAGCTTTCTTT.

The table lists this clone with a count of one. The chain has TRBV15 and TRBJ2-3; D gene unclear. This CDR3 contains 13 residues. V lost 9 bases to trimming and J lost 3 bases, with 13 bases between them. The V gene's germline CDR1 is LNHNV and CDR2 YYDKDF (reference sequence). The CDR3 here is CATGKRLTDTQYF. In nucleotides, the CDR3 is TGTGCCACAGGGAAGAGGTTAACAGATACGCAGTATTTT.

This chain links TRBV7-4 with TRBJ2-5; TRBD2 matches 15 bases. V trimming: 5 bases; J trimming: 0 bases; junction bases outside the gene matches: 7. The CDR3 has 18 residues. Looked up from germline, CDR1 is SGHVT and CDR2 is SQSDAQ. CDR3 residues: CASSNGTSGRLDQETQYF. Written as DNA, the CDR3 is TGTGCCAGCAGCAACGGGACTAGCGGGAGGTTGGACCAAGAGACCCAGTACTTC.

V usage is TRBV7-2 and J usage is TRBJ2-7; D not resolved. The CDR3 loop spans 14 amino acids. CDR1 and CDR2 from the germline V gene are SGHTA and FQGNSA. With 1 base removed from V and 5 bases from J, the gap between germline ends came to 12 bases. CDR3 sequence (DNA): TGTGCCAGCAGCTTAGAGTGGCTAGTCGACGAGCAGTACTTC. Translated, it gives CASSLEWLVDEQYF.

The J gene is TRBJ2-5, the V gene TRBV15, with TRBD1 matching 8 bases. The DNA end favors TRBJ2-7, so the J call may be wrong. The V gene's germline CDR1 is LNHNV and CDR2 YYDKDF (reference sequence). This CDR3 is built from 14 residues. CDR3 sequence (DNA): TGTGCCACCAGTCCCTGGACAGGGAGCTACGAGCAGTACTTC. It encodes CATSPWTGSYEQYF.

The CDR3 DNA reads TGCGCCAGCAGTGGGACTCTTAGGACCTACGAGCAGTACTTC. Amino acids: CASSGTLRTYEQYF. The chain couples TRBV10-2 to TRBJ2-7, with D perhaps matching TRBD2 (5 bases). Trimming took 4 bases from V and 2 from J, leaving 12 bases between them. CDR1 and CDR2 (germline): WSHSY, SAAADI. The CDR3 totals 14 residues.

This clone was detected only once. This chain uses TRBV18 with TRBJ2-1; the D is unclear. This CDR3 spans 15 amino acids. In germline, CDR1 is KGHSH, CDR2 LQKENI. V was pared by 3 bases and J by 6 bases, with 15 bases between. CDR3 sequence: CASSPESAMGNEQFF. The CDR3 nucleotides read TGTGCCAGCTCACCGGAGAGTGCTATGGGCAATGAGCAGTTCTTC.

The chain joins TRBV5-6 to TRBJ2-7, with 7 bases identical to TRBD1. Trimming at V came to 4 bases and at J to 2 bases, leaving 6 bases not matched to a gene. The CDR3 extends over 14 amino acids. The germline gives CDR1 SGHDT, CDR2 YYEEEE. CDR3 in DNA: TGTGCCAGCAGCACAGGGGACAGTACCTACGAGCAGTACTTC. This encodes CASSTGDSTYEQYF.

Only one count was recorded for this clone. The J gene is TRBJ2-1, the V gene TRBV5-1; 10 bases align to TRBD2. The germline CDR1 and CDR2 sequences are SGHRS and YFSETQ. V was clipped by 2 bases and J by 7 bases; unmatched bases: 3. This CDR3 spans 14 amino acids. The CDR3 sequence is CASSLAGGPNEQFF. The CDR3 DNA follows: TGCGCCAGCAGCTTAGCGGGAGGGCCGAATGAGCAGTTCTTC.